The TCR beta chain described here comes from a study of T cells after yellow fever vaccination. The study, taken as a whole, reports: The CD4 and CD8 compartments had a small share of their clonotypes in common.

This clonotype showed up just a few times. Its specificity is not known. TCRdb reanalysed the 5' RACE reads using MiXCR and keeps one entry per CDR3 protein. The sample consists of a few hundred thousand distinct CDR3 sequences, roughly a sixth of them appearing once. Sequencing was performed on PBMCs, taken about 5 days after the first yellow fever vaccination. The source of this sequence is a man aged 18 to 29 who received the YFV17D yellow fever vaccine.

CDR3 DNA: TGTGCCAGCAGCTTAACGAAAAGTGGACTAGGGAACGGGGAGACCCAGTACTTC. Protein sequence: CASSLTKSGLGNGETQYF. J is TRBJ2-5 and V is TRBV11-1, with 7 bases that match TRBD2. The CDR3 sequence is 18 residues long. The J segment lost 5 bases and the V segment lost 2 bases, leaving 17 bases of the junction unmatched. Germline-derived CDR1 and CDR2 are SGHAT and FQDESV (reference sequence).